The 13 T cell receptor beta chains below all came from one sample that was sequenced in a study of T cell responses to AZD1222 COVID-19 vaccine. This table comes from immunoSEQ multiplex PCR, and its TCRdb copy is limited to in-frame clones, with some not included. The sample records over 95,000 clones, approximately 90% being singletons. The sequences come from peripheral blood, collected on day 0 of AZD1222 vaccination. These receptors were obtained from an adult in good health.

The chain is built from TRBV7-2 and TRBJ1-2; 7 bases are shared with TRBD1. There are 14 residues in the CDR3. Trimming cost V 6 bases and J 2 bases; bases outside gene matches: 6. Germline V gives CDR1 SGHTA, CDR2 FQGNSA. The CDR3 loop reads CASSLRTGNYGYTF. The CDR3 DNA is TGTGCCAGCAGTTTAAGGACAGGCAACTATGGCTACACCTTC.

The gene calls are TRBV6-2 or TRBV6-3 and TRBJ1-4; D uncertain. V dropped 2 bases and J dropped 0 bases, with 7 bases sitting between them. In germline, CDR1 is MNHEY, CDR2 SVGEGT. The CDR3 covers 15 residues. The CDR3 DNA reads TGTGCCAGCAGTTACCAGCGGTCAACTAATGAAAAACTGTTTTTT. Translation gives CASSYQRSTNEKLFF.

This chain links TRBV7-2 with TRBJ1-1; weak D call: TRBD1 (6 bases). The CDR3 consists of 14 residues. Germline V gene lookup returns CDR1 SGHTA and CDR2 FQGNSA. Trimming pared 6 bases from V and 2 bases from J, leaving 13 bases between. The CDR3 DNA reads TGTGCCAGCAGACAGGGTCCTTCAAACACTGAAGCTTTCTTT. Its translation is CASRQGPSNTEAFF.

This clone was observed a few times. The rearrangement uses TRBV9 and TRBJ1-2; 12 bases fit TRBD1. The V segment lost 4 bases and the J segment 5 bases; nucleotides outside the gene matches: 12. In germline, CDR1 is SGDLS, CDR2 YYNGEE. There are 17 residues in the CDR3. This CDR3 is CASSPRSPGQGAYGYTF. CDR3 sequence (DNA): TGTGCCAGCAGCCCCCGTTCGCCGGGACAGGGGGCGTATGGCTACACCTTC.

The J gene is TRBJ1-1, the V gene TRBV6-2 or TRBV6-3; D possibly corresponds to TRBD1 (6 bases). Germline V gene data show CDR1 as MNHEY and CDR2 as SVGEGT. Trimming cost V 5 bases and J 7 bases, with 14 bases left between them. CDR3 size: 13 residues. The CDR3 DNA reads as TGTGCCAGCAGTGCCAATAACAGGGTTGAAGCTTTCTTT. Residues: CASSANNRVEAFF.

The chain uses TRBV9 and TRBJ1-1; D may be TRBD1 (5 bases). Trimming removed 4 bases from V and 9 bases from J, with 10 bases in between. The germline V gene encodes CDR1 SGDLS and CDR2 YYNGEE. This CDR3 spans 11 amino acids. The CDR3 coding sequence is TGTGCCAGCAGCAGGGACCAACAAGCTTTCTTT. Amino acid sequence: CASSRDQQAFF.

The chain has TRBV6-5 and TRBJ2-7, with 7 bases aligning to TRBD2. The CDR3 consists of 14 residues. V lost 6 bases to trimming and J lost 0 bases; unmatched junction nucleotides: 5. The germline V gene encodes CDR1 MNHEY and CDR2 SVGAGI. The CDR3 region has the DNA TGTGCCAGCAGGGGGAGACTAGCCTCCTACGAGCAGTACTTC. This translates into CASRGRLASYEQYF.

This clone came up once. The CDR3 nucleotides read TGTGCCAGCAGTACCCAACCGGGGGATAATTCACCCCTCCACTTT. Amino acids: CASSTQPGDNSPLHF. The chain recombines TRBV6-4 with TRBJ1-6; TRBD1 might be the D (5 bases). The CDR3 contains 15 residues. Germline loops: CDR1 MRHNA, CDR2 SNTAGT. The V end lost 5 bases, the J end lost 5 bases, and 13 bases lay between the germline ends.

This rearrangement joins TRBV6-5 to TRBJ2-2; possibly TRBD1 for D (5 bases). The V end was cut by 7 bases, the J end by 7 bases, with 16 bases between. The CDR3 has 14 residues. CDR1 and CDR2 from the germline V gene are MNHEY and SVGAGI. CDR3 coding DNA: TGTGCCAGCAACCCAGAATCAGGGATCGGGGAGCTGTTTTTT. This sequence encodes CASNPESGIGELFF.

The chain couples TRBV2 to TRBJ1-4; the D gene is possibly TRBD1 (5 bases). CDR3 length: 15 residues. Trimming shortened V by 6 bases and J by 0 bases, and 11 bases separated the two germline ends. Per the germline V gene, CDR1 is SNHLY and CDR2 is FYNNEI. In nucleotides, the CDR3 is TGTGCCAGCAGGGCTCAGGGTGCAACTAATGAAAAACTGTTTTTT. It specifies CASRAQGATNEKLFF.

The V call is TRBV2, the J call TRBJ2-7; D uncertain. Between the trimmed V and J ends, which lost 6 bases and 0 bases, there was a span of 15 bases. In germline, CDR1 is SNHLY, CDR2 FYNNEI. The CDR3 contains 15 residues. The DNA for the CDR3 is TGTGCCAGCAGGCGAGAGTCCTCTTACTCCTACGAGCAGTACTTC. Protein sequence: CASRRESSYSYEQYF.

In the case of this clone: Additional DNA sequences in this sample encode the identical CDR3. The rearrangement joins TRBV10-3 to TRBJ1-1, with TRBD1 matching over 7 bases. The CDR3 totals 13 residues. Trimming cost V 3 bases and J 4 bases; bases outside gene matches: 2. CDR1 and CDR2 from the germline V gene are ENHRY and SYGVKD. CDR3 nucleotide sequence: TGTGCCATCAGTGACCAGGGGGGCACTGAAGCTTTCTTT. Translation gives CAISDQGGTEAFF.

The V and J genes are TRBV30 and TRBJ1-5, with 10 positions matching TRBD1. The CDR3 runs 13 residues. The ends lost 2 bases at V and 6 bases at J; junction bases unmatched: 1. CDR1 and CDR2 from the germline V gene are GTSNPN and SVGIG (reference sequence). DNA of the CDR3: TGTGCCTGGAGTCGACAGGGGGCTCAGCCCCAGCATTTT. Amino acids: CAWSRQGAQPQHF.